These T cell receptor beta chains were read from a single sample in a study of blood T cell repertoires in COVID-19. The table came from immunoSEQ multiplex PCR; TCRdb's copy has only in-frame clones and leaves some out. The sample includes approximately 98,000 clones, about 85% of them seen just once. Sequencing was performed on peripheral blood. The receptors come from an older woman with acute or convalescent COVID-19. CDR3s include the opening cysteine and the closing phenylalanine or tryptophan. A D gene is named only where the DNA matches it firmly. Not every row has a clone size; where given, it reads once, few, many or a size class.

v_call	j_call	clone_size	d_call	cdr3_aa	cdr3_nt
TRBV7-9	TRBJ1-2	NA	TRBD1	CASSLEDRALFYGYTF	TGTGCCAGCAGCTTAGAAGACAGGGCCTTGTTCTATGGCTACACCTTC
TRBV3-1/TRBV3-2	TRBJ1-5	NA	TRBD1	CASSQPTGQYSNQPQHF	TGTGCCAGCAGCCAACCAACGGGACAGTATAGCAATCAGCCCCAGCATTTT
TRBV30	TRBJ2-6	NA	NA	CAWSVSGCRRDGSGANVLTF	TGTGCCTGGAGTGTCTCGGGGTGTAGGAGGGACGGGTCTGGGGCCAACGTCCTGACTTTC
TRBV10-1	TRBJ2-1	once	NA	CASTTRPLRSRTSYNEQFF	TGCGCCAGCACCACCAGGCCTCTTCGATCCCGTACCTCCTACAATGAGCAGTTCTTC
TRBV15	TRBJ1-3	NA	NA	CATSNNLGRRGNTIYF	TGTGCCACCAGCAATAACCTCGGACGGAGGGGAAACACCATATATTTT
TRBV27	TRBJ1-2	NA	NA	CASSDPGDNYGYTF	TGTGCCAGCAGCGACCCGGGAGACAACTATGGCTACACCTTC
TRBV7-8	TRBJ1-5	NA	NA	CASSLSRGYSNQPQHF	TGTGCCAGCAGCTTGTCCAGAGGATATAGCAATCAGCCCCAGCATTTT
TRBV6-4	TRBJ1-6	NA	NA	CASSGQGPAETINNSPLHF	TGTGCCAGCAGTGGCCAGGGGCCCGCCGAGACAATAAATAATTCACCCCTCCACTTT
TRBV12-5	TRBJ2-2	NA	NA	CVTGVGTALANTGELFF	TGTGTTACCGGGGTCGGAACAGCCTTAGCGAACACCGGGGAGCTGTTTTTT
TRBV5-4	TRBJ1-1	few	NA	CASSAAGRGGTEAFF	TGTGCCAGCAGCGCGGCGGGCAGGGGAGGGACTGAAGCTTTCTTT
TRBV21-1	TRBJ1-3	NA	NA	CASSKKEGPGNTIYF	TGTGCCAGCAGCAAAAAGGAGGGGCCGGGAAACACCATATATTTT
TRBV3-1/TRBV3-2	TRBJ2-2	NA	NA	CASSLSTGELFF	TGTGCCAGCAGCCTGTCAACCGGGGAGCTGTTTTTT
TRBV6-5	TRBJ2-5	NA	NA	CASSYSREGETQYF	TGTGCCAGCAGTTACTCGAGAGAGGGAGAGACCCAGTACTTC
TRBV2	TRBJ2-6	NA	NA	CASRQGTGANVLTF	TGTGCCAGCAGGCAGGGTACTGGGGCCAACGTCCTGACTTTC
TRBV3-1/TRBV3-2	TRBJ2-2	NA	NA	CASSPGTARRGELFF	TGTGCCAGCAGCCCGGGTACGGCCCGTCGTGGGGAGCTGTTTTTT
TRBV6-5	TRBJ1-2	few	TRBD1	CASSRDRGRGGYTF	TGTGCCAGCAGCAGAGACAGGGGGCGCGGTGGCTACACCTTC
TRBV19	TRBJ2-7	NA	TRBD2	CASSPGLAVHEQYF	TGTGCCAGTAGCCCGGGACTAGCCGTCCACGAGCAGTACTTC
TRBV3-1/TRBV3-2	TRBJ2-2	few	TRBD2	CASSQRTSGSAGELFF	TGTGCCAGCAGCCAAAGGACTAGCGGGAGTGCCGGGGAGCTGTTTTTT
TRBV27	TRBJ1-1	NA	NA	CASSPLGGLHSWDTEAFF	TGTGCCAGCAGTCCGTTGGGAGGGCTACATAGTTGGGACACTGAAGCTTTCTTT
TRBV5-6	TRBJ1-2	NA	TRBD1	CASSSPGQNYGYTF	TGTGCCAGCAGCTCCCCGGGACAGAACTATGGCTACACCTTC
TRBV5-4	TRBJ2-3	NA	NA	CASSLNSGSTDTQYF	TGTGCCAGCAGCTTGAACAGCGGAAGCACAGATACGCAGTATTTT
TRBV4-1	TRBJ2-1	NA	TRBD2	CASSPRRTSGGAGFGNEQFF	TGCGCCAGCAGCCCACGGCGGACTAGCGGGGGGGCCGGGTTTGGCAATGAGCAGTTCTTC
TRBV5-4	TRBJ2-1	NA	TRBD1	CASSAGQGSRVNEQFF	TGTGCCAGCAGCGCCGGACAGGGTTCGCGGGTCAATGAGCAGTTCTTC
TRBV19	TRBJ2-7	NA	TRBD1	CASSSTGGLYEQYF	TGTGCCAGTAGTAGTACAGGGGGCTTGTACGAGCAGTACTTC
TRBV4-3	TRBJ1-1	NA	NA	CASSQIDRNTEAFF	TGCGCCAGCAGCCAAATCGACAGGAACACTGAAGCTTTCTTT
TRBV7-9	TRBJ1-4	NA	TRBD1	CASSTGQTNEKLFF	TGTGCCAGCAGTACGGGACAGACGAATGAAAAACTGTTTTTT
TRBV7-2	TRBJ2-7	NA	TRBD2	CASAAAGSFKQYF	TGTGCCAGCGCCGCAGCGGGATCCTTCAAGCAGTACTTC
TRBV6-2/TRBV6-3	TRBJ1-5	NA	TRBD1	CASSRGTGGQPQHF	TGTGCCAGCAGTCGCGGGACAGGGGGGCAGCCCCAGCATTTT
TRBV4-3	TRBJ1-6	NA	NA	CASSQDRQDNNSPLHF	TGCGCCAGCAGCCAAGATAGACAGGATAATAATTCACCCCTCCACTTT
TRBV18	TRBJ2-3	NA	NA	CASSPWESRGTDTQYF	TGTGCCAGCTCACCATGGGAGTCGAGAGGCACAGATACGCAGTATTTT
TRBV7-9	TRBJ1-2	NA	TRBD1	CASSHPGQGVDYGYTF	TGTGCCAGCAGTCACCCGGGACAGGGGGTAGACTATGGCTACACCTTC
TRBV27	TRBJ2-4	NA	NA	CASSLAGKLAKNIQYF	TGTGCCAGCAGTTTAGCAGGGAAACTAGCCAAAAACATTCAGTACTTC